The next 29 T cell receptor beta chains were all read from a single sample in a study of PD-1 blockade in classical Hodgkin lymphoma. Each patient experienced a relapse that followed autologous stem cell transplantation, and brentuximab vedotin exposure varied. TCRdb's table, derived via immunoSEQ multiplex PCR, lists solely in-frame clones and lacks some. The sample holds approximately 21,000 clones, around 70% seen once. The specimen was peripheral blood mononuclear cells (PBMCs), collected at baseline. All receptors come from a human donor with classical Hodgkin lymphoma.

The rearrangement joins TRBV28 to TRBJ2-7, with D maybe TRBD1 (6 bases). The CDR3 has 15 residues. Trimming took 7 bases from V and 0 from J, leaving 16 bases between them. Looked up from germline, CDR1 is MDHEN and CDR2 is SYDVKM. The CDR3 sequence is CASNPPGHVSYEQYF. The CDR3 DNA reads TGTGCCAGCAATCCCCCGGGACACGTCTCCTACGAGCAGTACTTC.

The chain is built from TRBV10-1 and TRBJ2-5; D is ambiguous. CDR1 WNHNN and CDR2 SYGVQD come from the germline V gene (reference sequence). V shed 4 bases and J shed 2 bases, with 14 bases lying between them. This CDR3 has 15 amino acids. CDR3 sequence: CASSVGFIGQETQYF. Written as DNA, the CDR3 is TGCGCCAGCAGTGTAGGTTTTATCGGACAAGAGACCCAGTACTTC.

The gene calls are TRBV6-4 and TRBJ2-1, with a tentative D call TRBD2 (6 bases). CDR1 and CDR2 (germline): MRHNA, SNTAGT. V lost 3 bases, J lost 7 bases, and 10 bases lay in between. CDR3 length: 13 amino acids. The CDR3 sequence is CASSEGRENEQFF. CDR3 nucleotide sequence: TGTGCCAGCAGTGAAGGTCGGGAGAATGAGCAGTTCTTC.

CDR3: CASRTTIHEQFF. CDR3 coding DNA: TGTGCCAGCAGAACCACAATCCATGAGCAGTTCTTC. The rearrangement uses TRBV28 and TRBJ2-1, with D unclear. The CDR3 length is 12 residues. Germline CDR1 is MDHEN and CDR2 is SYDVKM. V lost 6 bases to trimming and J lost 8 bases, with 11 bases between them.

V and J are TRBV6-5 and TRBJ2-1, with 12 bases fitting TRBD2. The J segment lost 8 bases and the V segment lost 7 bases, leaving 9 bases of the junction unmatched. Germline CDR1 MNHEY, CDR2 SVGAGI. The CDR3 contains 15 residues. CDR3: CASKPSGGAFDEQFF. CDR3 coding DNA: TGTGCCAGCAAACCTAGCGGGGGGGCCTTCGATGAGCAGTTCTTC.

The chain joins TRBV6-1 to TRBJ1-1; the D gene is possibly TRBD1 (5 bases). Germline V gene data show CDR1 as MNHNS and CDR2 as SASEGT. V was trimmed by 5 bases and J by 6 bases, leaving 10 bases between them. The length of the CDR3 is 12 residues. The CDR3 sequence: CASSFWGAEAFF. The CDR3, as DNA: TGTGCCAGCAGTTTCTGGGGGGCTGAAGCTTTCTTT.

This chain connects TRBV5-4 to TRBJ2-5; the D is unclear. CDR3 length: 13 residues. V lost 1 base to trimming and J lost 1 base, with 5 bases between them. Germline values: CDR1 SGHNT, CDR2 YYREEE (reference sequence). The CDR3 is CASSLPSQETQYF. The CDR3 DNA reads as TGTGCCAGCAGCTTGCCCAGCCAAGAGACCCAGTACTTC.

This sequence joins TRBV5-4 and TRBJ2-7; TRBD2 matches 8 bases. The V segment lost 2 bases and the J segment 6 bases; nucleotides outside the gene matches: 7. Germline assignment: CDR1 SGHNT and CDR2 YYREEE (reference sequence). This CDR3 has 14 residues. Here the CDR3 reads CASSLSGGRSEQYF. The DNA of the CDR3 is TGTGCCAGCAGCTTATCTGGCGGGAGGAGCGAGCAGTACTTC.

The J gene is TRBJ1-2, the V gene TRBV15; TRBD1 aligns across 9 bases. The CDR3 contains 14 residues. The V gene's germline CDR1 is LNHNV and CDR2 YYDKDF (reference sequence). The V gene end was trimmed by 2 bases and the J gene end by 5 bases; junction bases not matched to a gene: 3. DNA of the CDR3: TGTGCCACCAGCAGATCGGACAGGGGATATGGCTACACCTTC. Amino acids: CATSRSDRGYGYTF.

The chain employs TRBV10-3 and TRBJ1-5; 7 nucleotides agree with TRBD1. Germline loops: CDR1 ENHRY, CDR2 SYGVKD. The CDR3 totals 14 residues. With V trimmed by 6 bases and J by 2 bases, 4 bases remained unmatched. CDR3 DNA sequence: TGTGCCATCAGCCCTGACAGGGGCAATCAGCCCCAGCATTTT. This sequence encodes CAISPDRGNQPQHF.

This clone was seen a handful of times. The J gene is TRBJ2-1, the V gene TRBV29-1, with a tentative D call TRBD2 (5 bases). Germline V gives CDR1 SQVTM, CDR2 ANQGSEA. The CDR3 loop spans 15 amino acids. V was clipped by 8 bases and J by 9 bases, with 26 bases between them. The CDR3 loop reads CSTQPPSGAYGEQFF. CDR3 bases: TGCAGCACCCAACCCCCCAGCGGAGCTTATGGTGAGCAGTTCTTC.

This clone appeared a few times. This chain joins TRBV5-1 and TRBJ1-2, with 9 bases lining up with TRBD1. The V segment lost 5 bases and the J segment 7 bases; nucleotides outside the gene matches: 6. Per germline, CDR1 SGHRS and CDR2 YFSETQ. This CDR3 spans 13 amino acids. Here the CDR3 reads CASRDRGESGYTF. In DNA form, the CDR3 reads TGCGCCAGCAGGGACAGGGGAGAGAGTGGCTACACCTTC.

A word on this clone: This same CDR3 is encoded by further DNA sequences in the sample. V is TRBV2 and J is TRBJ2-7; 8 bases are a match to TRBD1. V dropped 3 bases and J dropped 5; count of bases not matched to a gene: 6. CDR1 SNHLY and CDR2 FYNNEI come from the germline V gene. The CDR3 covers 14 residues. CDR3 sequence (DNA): TGTGCCAGCAGTGATGACAGGGGACCGGACGAGCAGTACTTC. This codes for CASSDDRGPDEQYF.

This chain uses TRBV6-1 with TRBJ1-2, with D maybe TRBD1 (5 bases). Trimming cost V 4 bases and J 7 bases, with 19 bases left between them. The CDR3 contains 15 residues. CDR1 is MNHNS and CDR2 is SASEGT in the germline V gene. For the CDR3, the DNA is TGTGCCAGCAGTGCCCGACAGACCGCGGTTTTTGGCTACACCTTC. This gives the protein CASSARQTAVFGYTF.

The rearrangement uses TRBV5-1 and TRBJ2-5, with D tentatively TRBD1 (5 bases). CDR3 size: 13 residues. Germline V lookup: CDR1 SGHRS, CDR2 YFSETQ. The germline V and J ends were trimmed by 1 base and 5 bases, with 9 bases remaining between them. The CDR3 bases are TGCGCCAGCAGCTTGTGGTCAGGGGAGACCCAGTACTTC. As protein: CASSLWSGETQYF. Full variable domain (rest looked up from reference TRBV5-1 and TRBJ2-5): KAGVTQTPRYLIKTRGQQVTLSCSPISGHRSVSWYQQTPGQGLQFLFEYFSETQRNKGNFPGRFSGRQFSNSRSEMNVSTLELGDSALYLCASSLWSGETQYFGPGTRLLVL.

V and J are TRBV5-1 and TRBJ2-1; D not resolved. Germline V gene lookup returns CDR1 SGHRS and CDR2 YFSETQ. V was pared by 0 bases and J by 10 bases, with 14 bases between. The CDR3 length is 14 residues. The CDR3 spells CASSLEGGKGEQFF. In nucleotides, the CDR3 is TGCGCCAGCAGCTTGGAGGGTGGTAAAGGGGAGCAGTTCTTC.

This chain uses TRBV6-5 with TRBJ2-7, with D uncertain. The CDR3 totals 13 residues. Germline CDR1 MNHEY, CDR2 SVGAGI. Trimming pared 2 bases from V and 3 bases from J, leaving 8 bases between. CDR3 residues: CASSYGLLYEQYF. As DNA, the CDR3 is TGTGCCAGCAGTTACGGGCTCCTCTACGAGCAGTACTTC.

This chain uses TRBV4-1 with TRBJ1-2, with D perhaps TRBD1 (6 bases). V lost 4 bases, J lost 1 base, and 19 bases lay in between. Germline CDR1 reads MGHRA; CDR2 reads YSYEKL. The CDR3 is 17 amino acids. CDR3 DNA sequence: TGCGCCAGCAGCCGGATGCCGGGGGGCAGCCTTAACTATGGCTACACCTTC. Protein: CASSRMPGGSLNYGYTF.

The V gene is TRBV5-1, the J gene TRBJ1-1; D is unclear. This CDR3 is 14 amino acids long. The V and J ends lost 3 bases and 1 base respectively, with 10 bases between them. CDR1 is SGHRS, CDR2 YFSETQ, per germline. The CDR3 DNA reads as TGCGCCAGCAGCTCGAAGACGGGGAACACTGAAGCTTTCTTT. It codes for CASSSKTGNTEAFF.

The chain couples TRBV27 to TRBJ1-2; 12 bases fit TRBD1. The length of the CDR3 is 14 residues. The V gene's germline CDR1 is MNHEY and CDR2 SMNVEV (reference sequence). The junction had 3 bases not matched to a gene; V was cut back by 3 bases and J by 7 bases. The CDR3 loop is CASSFGTGGSGYTF. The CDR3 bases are TGTGCCAGCAGTTTCGGGACAGGGGGCAGTGGCTACACCTTC.

In nucleotides, the CDR3 is TGCGCCAGCAGGGATCAGTCCTACGAGCAGTACTTC. Protein product: CASRDQSYEQYF. The V and J genes are TRBV10-2 and TRBJ2-7; no reliable D call. Germline CDR1 is WSHSY and CDR2 is SAAADI. The CDR3 runs 12 residues. V lost 6 bases and J 1 base, leaving 7 bases between the germline ends.

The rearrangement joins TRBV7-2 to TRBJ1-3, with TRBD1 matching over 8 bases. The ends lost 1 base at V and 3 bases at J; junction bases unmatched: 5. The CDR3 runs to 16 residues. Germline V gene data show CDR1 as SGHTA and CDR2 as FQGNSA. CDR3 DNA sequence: TGTGCCAGCAGCTTAGGGACAGGGCATGATGGAAACACCATATATTTT. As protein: CASSLGTGHDGNTIYF.

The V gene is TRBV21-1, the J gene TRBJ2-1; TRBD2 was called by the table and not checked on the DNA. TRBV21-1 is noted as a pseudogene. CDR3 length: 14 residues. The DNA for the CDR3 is TGTGCCAGCAGCAAAGAGGAGGGCTCGAATGAGCAGTTCTTC. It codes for CASSKEEGSNEQFF.

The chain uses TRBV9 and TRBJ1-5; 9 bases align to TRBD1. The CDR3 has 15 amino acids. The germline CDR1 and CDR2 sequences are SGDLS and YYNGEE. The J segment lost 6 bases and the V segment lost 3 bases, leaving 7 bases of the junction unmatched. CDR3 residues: CASSAEGQGSQPQHF. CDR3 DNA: TGTGCCAGCAGCGCCGAGGGACAGGGAAGTCAGCCCCAGCATTTT.

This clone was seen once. The CDR3 reads CASSRDRGRDYGYTF. CDR3 bases: TGCGCCAGCAGTCGTGACAGGGGGCGCGACTATGGCTACACCTTC. The rearrangement uses TRBV23-1 and TRBJ1-2, with TRBD1 matching over 10 bases. TRBV23-1 is designated an ORF whose function remains uncertain. The CDR3 is made up of 15 amino acids. Trimming took 4 bases from V and 3 from J; bases not matched to a gene: 5.

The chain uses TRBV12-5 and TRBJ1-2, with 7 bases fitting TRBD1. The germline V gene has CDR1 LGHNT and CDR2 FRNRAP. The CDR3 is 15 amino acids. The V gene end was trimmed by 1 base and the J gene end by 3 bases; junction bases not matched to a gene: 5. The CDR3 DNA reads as TGTGCTAGTGGTTTGGGGGAGGGGGCGGACTATGGCTACACCTTC. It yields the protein CASGLGEGADYGYTF.

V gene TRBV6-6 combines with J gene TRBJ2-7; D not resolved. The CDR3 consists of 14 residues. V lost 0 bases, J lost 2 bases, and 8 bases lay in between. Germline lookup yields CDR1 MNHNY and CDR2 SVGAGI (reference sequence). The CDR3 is CASSYSGGPYEQYF. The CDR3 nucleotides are TGTGCCAGCAGTTACTCGGGCGGACCCTACGAGCAGTACTTC.

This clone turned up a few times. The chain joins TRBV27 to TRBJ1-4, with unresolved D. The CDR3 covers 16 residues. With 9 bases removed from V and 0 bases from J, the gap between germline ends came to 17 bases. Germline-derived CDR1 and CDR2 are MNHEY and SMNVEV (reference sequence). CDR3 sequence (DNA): TGTGCCAGGTCCTCGAGGAGGCTCCCAACTAATGAAAAACTGTTTTTT. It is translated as CARSSRRLPTNEKLFF. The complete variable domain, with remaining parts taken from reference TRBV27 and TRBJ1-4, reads EAQVTQNPRYLITVTGKKLTVTCSQNMNHEYMSWYRQDPGLGLRQIYYSMNVEVTDKGDVPEGYKVSRKEKRNFPLILESPSPNQTSLYFCARSSRRLPTNEKLFFGSGTQLSVL.

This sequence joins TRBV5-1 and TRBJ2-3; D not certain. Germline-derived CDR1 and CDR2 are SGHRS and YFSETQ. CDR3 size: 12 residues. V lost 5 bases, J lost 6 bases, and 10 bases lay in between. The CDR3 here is CASRAGLDTQYF. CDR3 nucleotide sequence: TGCGCCAGCAGGGCAGGCTTGGATACGCAGTATTTT. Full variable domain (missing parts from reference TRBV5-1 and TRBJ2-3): KAGVTQTPRYLIKTRGQQVTLSCSPISGHRSVSWYQQTPGQGLQFLFEYFSETQRNKGNFPGRFSGRQFSNSRSEMNVSTLELGDSALYLCASRAGLDTQYFGPGTRLTVL.